Shown below are 28 T cell receptor beta chains from a single sample sequenced in a study of CD8 T cells in ankylosing spondylitis. Study outcomes and limitations: Characteristic of ankylosing spondylitis blood, it appeared, was a TCR beta motif comprising about eight highly homologous variants.

One entry per CDR3 protein, called by TCRdb with MiXCR from the 5' RACE reads. The table has 700,000 to 1,000,000 distinct CDR3 sequences, roughly 12% seen once; the top ten hold more than 0.5%. These receptors have no identified antigens. The specimen was blood, either unsorted or a sorted T cell fraction (not recorded which). The receptor source for this set is a male donor with ankylosing spondylitis.

This clonotype has a single count. The genes are TRBV2 and TRBJ2-1; a weak D match, TRBD2 (5 bases). The CDR3 has 13 amino acids. Germline CDR1 reads SNHLY; CDR2 reads FYNNEI. V was clipped by 7 bases and J by 14 bases, with 21 bases between them. The CDR3 DNA reads as TGTGCCAGCAACTCAGATAGGATAGAGAGGGAGTTCTTC. This encodes CASNSDRIEREFF.

The chain carries TRBV5-1 and TRBJ1-2, with D unresolved. Germline V gene sequence: CDR1 SGHRS, CDR2 YFSETQ. CDR3 length: 14 amino acids. The V gene lost 4 bases and the J gene lost 0 bases, with 10 bases spanning the gap. The CDR3 DNA reads TGCGCCAGCAGCCCGGACGGTACTAACTATGGCTACACCTTC. It is translated as CASSPDGTNYGYTF.

There are a few counts of this clonotype. The rearrangement uses TRBV29-1 and TRBJ2-2, with 9 bases identical to TRBD1. Germline loops: CDR1 SQVTM, CDR2 ANQGSEA. V was pared by 7 bases and J by 4 bases, with 10 bases of the junction left unmatched. This CDR3 has 15 residues. CDR3 protein: CSASRGTGSTGELFF. The CDR3 coding sequence is TGCAGCGCCTCGAGAGGGACAGGGAGCACCGGGGAGCTGTTTTTT.

The chain links TRBV7-2 to TRBJ2-1, with 7 bases identical to TRBD1. CDR3 size: 14 residues. Germline V gives CDR1 SGHTA, CDR2 FQGNSA. Unmatched junction bases numbered 9, after V lost 8 bases and J lost 5 bases. The CDR3 is CASCRGGANNEQFF. In DNA form, the CDR3 reads TGTGCCAGCTGTAGAGGGGGCGCAAACAATGAGCAGTTCTTC.

This clonotype was seen only a few times. Here the CDR3 DNA reads TGTGCCAGCAGCTTAAAATGGAACACCGGGGAGCTGTTTTTT. Protein sequence: CASSLKWNTGELFF. The rearrangement uses TRBV7-2 and TRBJ2-2; D is ambiguous. V was trimmed by 2 bases and J by 1 base, leaving 5 bases between them. Germline-derived CDR1 and CDR2 are SGHTA and FQGNSA. The length of the CDR3 is 14 residues.

This clonotype was counted only a few times. V is TRBV12-3 or TRBV12-4 and J is TRBJ1-3; no definite D call. Trimming shortened V by 6 bases and J by 0 bases, and 9 bases separated the two germline ends. This CDR3 has 14 residues. The DNA of the CDR3 is TGTGCCAGCAGGGACTGGAGCTCTGGAAACACCATATATTTT. This sequence encodes CASRDWSSGNTIYF.

This clonotype has only a few counts. The chain recombines TRBV6-1 with TRBJ1-5, with 7 bases matching TRBD1. The length of the CDR3 is 16 residues. J gave up 0 bases and V 7 bases, and 9 bases lay outside the gene matches. Germline CDR1 MNHNS, CDR2 SASEGT. The CDR3, as DNA: TGTGCCAGCACTGACAGGGCCGGGACTAGCAATCAGCCCCAGCATTTT. Amino acid sequence: CASTDRAGTSNQPQHF.

The chain couples TRBV20-1 to TRBJ2-7; either TRBD1 or TRBD2 may supply D (5 bases each). The CDR3 sequence is 15 residues long. Trimming took off 6 bases at V and 4 bases at J, with 22 bases between the two ends. In germline, CDR1 is DFQATT, CDR2 SNEGSKA (reference sequence). CDR3 sequence (DNA): TGCAGTGCCCTAAAACCGGGACCTTTCATATACGAGCAGTACTTC. Residues: CSALKPGPFIYEQYF.

This chain connects TRBV5-5 to TRBJ2-4; D could derive from TRBD1 or TRBD2 (5 bases each). This CDR3 spans 16 amino acids. V was pared by 10 bases and J by 4 bases, with 24 bases between. Germline CDR1 SGHKS, CDR2 YYEKEE (reference sequence). The CDR3 DNA sequence: TGTGCCCGCGGGCCTGGGGTGGGGGTAGAGAAAAACATTCAGTACTTC. Amino acid sequence: CARGPGVGVEKNIQYF.

This clonotype showed up just a few times. The chain carries TRBV12-3 or TRBV12-4 and TRBJ1-5; 10 bases agree with TRBD1. The CDR3 consists of 16 residues. The ends lost 6 bases at V and 6 bases at J; junction bases unmatched: 11. CDR3 bases: TGTGCCAGCAGGTCGAACCGGGACAGGGGTAGTCAGCCCCAGCATTTT. Its protein product is CASRSNRDRGSQPQHF.

This clonotype appeared a few times. The J gene is TRBJ2-7, the V gene TRBV20-1, with D perhaps matching TRBD1 (6 bases). Germline V gene sequence: CDR1 DFQATT, CDR2 SNEGSKA (reference sequence). V lost 4 bases and J lost 11, with 18 bases in between. The CDR3 totals 12 residues. The CDR3, as DNA: TGCAGTGCTAACCCCAATGACAGACAGGAGTACTTC. Translating gives CSANPNDRQEYF.

The chain has TRBV20-1 and TRBJ2-1; no firm D call. CDR3 length: 14 residues. The V gene's germline CDR1 is DFQATT and CDR2 SNEGSKA (reference sequence). Trimming pared 0 bases from V and 6 bases from J, leaving 12 bases between. The CDR3 bases are TGCAGTGCTAGAGATGACGCCGAGACCAATGAGCAGTTCTTC. Translation gives CSARDDAETNEQFF.

DNA for the CDR3: TGTGCCAGCAGAAAGTGGGAGGTGCAGTACTTC. Its translation is CASRKWEVQYF. The J gene is TRBJ2-7, the V gene TRBV6-6; a possible D gene is TRBD2 (6 bases). V lost 6 bases and J 9 bases, leaving 12 bases between the germline ends. Germline CDR1 is MNHNY and CDR2 is SVGAGI (reference sequence). This CDR3 spans 11 amino acids.

This clonotype was detected only a few times. The genes are TRBV20-1 and TRBJ1-4; TRBD1 is a possible D gene (6 bases). The CDR3 runs to 14 residues. Per germline, CDR1 DFQATT and CDR2 SNEGSKA (reference sequence). Trimming cost V 4 bases and J 5 bases, with 14 bases left between them. The CDR3 sequence is CSATDRGGNEKLFF. CDR3 bases: TGCAGTGCTACCGATAGGGGGGGAAATGAAAAACTGTTTTTT.

J is TRBJ1-1 and V is TRBV29-1; 7 bases are a match to TRBD1. The CDR3 spans 14 residues. Germline CDR1 and CDR2: SQVTM and ANQGSEA. Written as DNA, the CDR3 is TGCTCATTCGGGATCAGGGGGATGAACACTGAAGCTTTCTTT. This encodes CSFGIRGMNTEAFF.

The gene calls are TRBV28 and TRBJ2-4; D unclear. Germline V gene lookup returns CDR1 MDHEN and CDR2 SYDVKM. V lost 5 bases, J lost 2 bases, and 4 bases lay in between. The CDR3 contains 12 residues. CDR3: CASSGTKNIQYF. The DNA of the CDR3 is TGTGCCAGCAGTGGGACCAAAAACATTCAGTACTTC.

This chain links TRBV9 with TRBJ2-7, with D uncertain. The CDR3 consists of 15 residues. Between the trimmed V and J ends, which lost 1 base and 2 bases, there was a span of 13 bases. Per the germline V gene, CDR1 is SGDLS and CDR2 is YYNGEE. The CDR3, as DNA: TGTGCCAGCAGCGTATCGTCAGCTAACGCCTACGAGCAGTACTTC. This codes for CASSVSSANAYEQYF.

The chain couples TRBV5-6 to TRBJ1-6; 7 bases line up with TRBD1. CDR1 SGHDT and CDR2 YYEEEE come from the germline V gene. Trimming took 5 bases from V and 6 from J; bases not matched to a gene: 8. This CDR3 spans 15 amino acids. For the CDR3, the DNA is TGTGCCAGCAGAATTAGACAGGGTGCTAATTCACCCCTCCACTTT. Protein product: CASRIRQGANSPLHF.

This chain joins TRBV7-9 and TRBJ1-1, with D maybe TRBD1 (5 bases). Per germline, CDR1 SEHNR and CDR2 FQNEAQ (reference sequence). The length of the CDR3 is 13 residues. V dropped 1 base and J dropped 10 bases, with 13 bases sitting between them. The CDR3 region has the DNA TGTGCCAGCAGCTTAGAAGACGGTACAGGAGCTTTCTTT. It encodes CASSLEDGTGAFF.

The chain uses TRBV5-1 and TRBJ1-1, with 7 bases lining up with TRBD1. Germline trimming cut 5 bases from V and 4 bases from J; bases unmatched to any gene: 5. Germline V gene lookup returns CDR1 SGHRS and CDR2 YFSETQ. The CDR3 is made up of 13 amino acids. This chain's CDR3 is CASRPRDSTEAFF. CDR3 nucleotide sequence: TGCGCCAGCAGGCCCCGGGACAGCACTGAAGCTTTCTTT.

This clonotype was recorded many times. Germline is not matched at one junction end, which may reflect a read error. J is TRBJ2-7 and V is TRBV7-2; 8 bases line up with TRBD1. Germline CDR1 is SGHTA and CDR2 is FQGNSA. CDR3 size: 14 residues. The CDR3 protein is CASSPRQGTYEQYF. CDR3 sequence (DNA): TGCGCCAGCAGCCCGAGACAGGGGACCTACGAGCAGTACTTC. Full variable domain (rest looked up from reference TRBV7-2 and TRBJ2-7): GAGVSQSPSNKVTEKGKDVELRCDPISGHTALYWYRQSLGQGLEFLIYFQGNSAPDKSGLPSDRFSAERTGGSVSTLTIQRTQQEDSAVYLCASSPRQGTYEQYFGPGTRLTVT.

This clonotype was counted a single time. The V gene is TRBV20-1, the J gene TRBJ1-4; no reliable D call. This CDR3 has 14 amino acids. V was trimmed by 5 bases and J by 7 bases, leaving 17 bases between them. Germline V gives CDR1 DFQATT, CDR2 SNEGSKA (reference sequence). The chain's CDR3 is CSAVGNGRFEKLFF. The CDR3 nucleotides are TGCAGTGCTGTAGGGAACGGGCGTTTTGAAAAACTGTTTTTT.

The rearrangement joins TRBV7-3 to TRBJ2-7, with unresolved D. Germline CDR1 and CDR2: SGHTA and FQGTGA. This CDR3 has 13 amino acids. The V and J ends lost 8 bases and 7 bases respectively, with 18 bases between them. CDR3 sequence: CASSLSVSREQYF. DNA for the CDR3: TGTGCCAGCTCCCTCAGTGTGTCGAGGGAGCAGTACTTC.

The CDR3 sequence: CASSGTGQNDGYTF. The CDR3 DNA follows: TGCGCCAGCAGTGGAACGGGACAGAACGATGGCTACACCTTC. The genes are TRBV5-1 and TRBJ1-2; 7 bases are shared with TRBD1. The V segment lost 5 bases and the J segment 6 bases; nucleotides outside the gene matches: 10. Germline V gene sequence: CDR1 SGHRS, CDR2 YFSETQ. The CDR3 runs to 14 residues. Combining the CDR3 with reference TRBV5-1 and TRBJ1-2 gives the whole variable domain KAGVTQTPRYLIKTRGQQVTLSCSPISGHRSVSWYQQTPGQGLQFLFEYFSETQRNKGNFPGRFSGRQFSNSRSEMNVSTLELGDSALYLCASSGTGQNDGYTFGSGTRLTVV.

This clonotype was observed many times. The chain uses TRBV28 and TRBJ2-2; no clear D. The CDR3 is 11 amino acids. V gave up 2 bases and J gave up 6 bases, with 1 base separating them. Germline CDR1 and CDR2: MDHEN and SYDVKM. The DNA of the CDR3 is TGTGCCAGCAGTTTACCCGGGGAGCTGTTTTTT. Protein sequence: CASSLPGELFF.

For this clonotype: Germline is not matched at one junction end, which may reflect a read error. V and J are TRBV12-3 or TRBV12-4 and TRBJ1-4; a possible D gene is TRBD1 (5 bases). CDR3 length: 12 residues. As DNA, the CDR3 is TGTGCCAGCAGCCTATACCCGGGACCTCAGATTTTT. This codes for CASSLYPGPQIF.

The chain joins TRBV7-2 to TRBJ2-1, with D perhaps assigned TRBD1 or TRBD2 (5 bases each). V lost 2 bases and J 8 bases, leaving 13 bases between the germline ends. The CDR3 sequence is 14 residues long. Germline V gives CDR1 SGHTA, CDR2 FQGNSA. The CDR3 DNA reads TGTGCCAGCAGCTTAAGTTGGGGGACGGATGAGCAGTTCTTC. Protein product: CASSLSWGTDEQFF.

There are a few counts of this clonotype. The CDR3 DNA reads TGTGCCAGCAGCTCCCACCTAGCGGGGGGGCGAGATGAGCAGTTCTTC. This sequence encodes CASSSHLAGGRDEQFF. The chain combines TRBV7-2 with TRBJ2-1, with 12 bases aligning to TRBD2. The V gene's germline CDR1 is SGHTA and CDR2 FQGNSA. This CDR3 has 16 amino acids. V shed 4 bases, J shed 8 bases, and the junction held 9 bases outside the gene matches.